Listed here are 30 T cell receptor beta chains from one sample, sequenced in a study of molecular identifiers for immune sequencing clone quantification (dated by TCRdb to 2016 to 2018). Library generation was performed with PCR. For sequencing, an Illumina HiSeq 4000 was employed. TCRdb handled the public reads itself, with Q25 trimming in fastp and clone calling in MiXCR, and kept productive beta chains. One record per CDR3 amino acid sequence lists the most common genes and DNA. Within this sample are 60,000 to 70,000 distinct CDR3 sequences, with around 19% of them counted one time only. 1.4% of the sample lies in the top ten. Sequenced input: naive CD8+ T cells from blood, with Jurkat cell RNA spiked in. The sample's cell subset or site label, decoded: FACS-sorted CD8+CD4-CCR7+CD45RA+ naive T cells. The source is a human donor in good health. Some libraries in this study had Jurkat cell RNA spiked in.

This chain joins TRBV5-4 and TRBJ1-5; D may be TRBD1 (5 bases). This CDR3 spans 16 amino acids. V was pared by 2 bases and J by 0 bases, with 12 bases between. Germline CDR1 reads SGHNT; CDR2 reads YYREEE (reference sequence). The CDR3 DNA is TGTGCCAGCAGCTTCGGGGCAGGAAATAGCAATCAGCCCCAGCATTTT. Translating gives CASSFGAGNSNQPQHF.

Concerning this clonotype: This may be a read error, as it is one base from a much larger clone. This chain joins TRBV7-9 and TRBJ2-3; maybe TRBD1 (6 bases). The CDR3 contains 14 residues. Per the germline V gene, CDR1 is SEHNR and CDR2 is FQNEAQ (reference sequence). The CDR3 region has the DNA TGTGCCAGCAGCTCAGGGGCGATCGCAGATACGCAGTTTTTT. Residues: CASSSGAIADTQFF.

This clonotype was seen just once. V gene TRBV27 combines with J gene TRBJ2-1; D is perhaps TRBD2 (6 bases). The germline CDR1 and CDR2 sequences are MNHEY and SMNVEV (reference sequence). The CDR3 is 15 amino acids. Trimming cost V 1 base and J 9 bases, with 16 bases left between them. Written as DNA, the CDR3 is TGTGCCAGCAGTTTATATTTGCTAGCGATAACTGAGCAGTTCTTC. Its protein is CASSLYLLAITEQFF.

The sample holds many counts of this clonotype. The chain carries TRBV11-1 and TRBJ2-6; D possibly matches TRBD1 or TRBD2 (5 bases each). This CDR3 has 15 amino acids. V shed 5 bases and J shed 0 bases, with 8 bases lying between them. The germline V gene has CDR1 SGHAT and CDR2 FQDESV (reference sequence). CDR3 protein: CASSTGTSGANVLTF. CDR3 nucleotide sequence: TGTGCCAGCAGCACCGGGACCTCTGGGGCCAACGTCCTGACTTTC.

The V call is TRBV5-1, the J call TRBJ1-1, with a weak D call TRBD1 (5 bases). Trimming removed 0 bases at V and 3 bases at J, with 12 bases between. Germline-derived CDR1 and CDR2 are SGHRS and YFSETQ. The CDR3 sequence is 15 residues long. CDR3 sequence: CASSLGQGQYTEAFF. The DNA for the CDR3 is TGCGCCAGCAGCTTGGGGCAGGGCCAGTACACTGAAGCTTTCTTT.

With respect to this clonotype: A much larger clone differs from this one at a single base, so this may be a read error. The V and J genes are TRBV5-1 and TRBJ1-1; 7 nucleotides line up with TRBD1. V dropped 3 bases and J dropped 7; count of bases not matched to a gene: 6. CDR1 is SGHRS and CDR2 is YFSETQ in the germline V gene. The CDR3 has 13 residues. In DNA form, the CDR3 reads TGCGCCAGCAGCTCAAGGACAGGCCATGAAGCTTTCTTT. Its protein product is CASSSRTGHEAFF. Filled out from reference TRBV5-1 and TRBJ1-1, the complete variable domain reads KAGVTQTPRYLIKTRGQQVTLSCSPISGHRSVSWYQQTPGQGLQFLFEYFSETQRNKGNFPGRFSGRQFSNSRSEMNVSTLELGDSALYLCASSSRTGHEAFFGQGTRLTVV.

The table lists this clonotype with many counts. The chain carries TRBV13 and TRBJ2-3, with TRBD2 matching over 8 bases. The CDR3 length is 16 residues. J gave up 0 bases and V 1 base, and 3 bases lay outside the gene matches. Germline CDR1 and CDR2: PRHDT and FYEKMQ (reference sequence). CDR3 nucleotide sequence: TGTGCCAGCAGCTTAGAGGCGGGGGGAAGCACAGATACGCAGTATTTT. It specifies CASSLEAGGSTDTQYF.

This clonotype was recorded many times. The chain recombines TRBV11-3 with TRBJ2-1; TRBD2 aligns across 7 bases. CDR1 and CDR2 from the germline V gene are SGHNT and YENEEA. Trimming at V came to 0 bases and at J to 2 bases, leaving 4 bases not matched to a gene. CDR3 length: 16 residues. The CDR3 sequence: CASSLEAGNPYNEQFF. As DNA, the CDR3 is TGTGCCAGCAGCTTAGAAGCGGGAAACCCCTACAATGAGCAGTTCTTC.

The sample holds many counts of this clonotype. The genes are TRBV28 and TRBJ2-7; D perhaps matches TRBD2 (5 bases). Between the trimmed V and J ends, which lost 5 bases and 5 bases, there was a span of 16 bases. There are 14 residues in the CDR3. CDR1 is MDHEN, CDR2 SYDVKM, per germline. The CDR3: CASSAELMRDEQYF. The DNA of the CDR3 is TGTGCCAGCAGTGCAGAGCTTATGCGGGACGAGCAGTACTTC.

On this clonotype: A much larger clone lies one base from this, so it may be a read error. The chain is built from TRBV19 and TRBJ2-7; D is unresolved. The germline V gene has CDR1 LNHDA and CDR2 SQIVND (reference sequence). V lost 3 bases to trimming and J lost 2 bases, with 8 bases between them. This CDR3 comprises 13 residues. Here the CDR3 reads CASSILGAYEQYF. The CDR3 region has the DNA TGTGCCAGTAGTATCCTCGGTGCCTACGAGCAGTACTTC.

As to this clonotype: A clone one base away is much larger, so this may be a read error. The chain carries TRBV20-1 and TRBJ1-1, with D possibly being TRBD1 (5 bases). CDR1 DFQATT and CDR2 SNEGSKA come from the germline V gene (reference sequence). The CDR3 covers 12 residues. CDR3 sequence (DNA): TGCAGTGCTAGAGATACGGACACTGAAGCTTGCTTT. It encodes CSARDTDTEACF.

This clonotype was recorded at least ten times. The gene calls are TRBV11-2 and TRBJ2-1, with 14 bases lining up with TRBD2. The ends lost 1 base at V and 1 base at J; junction bases unmatched: 9. This CDR3 spans 20 amino acids. Germline V CDR1 and CDR2: SGHAT, FQNNGV. CDR3 in DNA: TGTGCCAGCAGCTTAGGGGGGACTAGCGGGAGTTCGGGGTCCTACAATGAGCAGTTCTTC. Protein product: CASSLGGTSGSSGSYNEQFF.

This clonotype was observed many times. The CDR3 DNA reads as TGTGCCAGCGCCTCTCGGTCGGGGACCGGCTACGAGCAGTACTTC. Protein product: CASASRSGTGYEQYF. The chain couples TRBV7-8 to TRBJ2-7; D may correspond to TRBD1 or TRBD2 (5 bases each). V gave up 8 bases and J gave up 3 bases, with 20 bases separating them. This CDR3 is built from 15 residues. Germline CDR1 and CDR2: SGHVS and FQNEAQ.

This clonotype appeared many times. This chain links TRBV10-2 with TRBJ2-5, with a tentative D call TRBD1 (6 bases). Germline V lookup: CDR1 WSHSY, CDR2 SAAADI. The CDR3 runs 12 residues. The V and J ends lost 7 bases and 5 bases respectively, with 11 bases between them. CDR3 region: CASIGQGETQYF. The CDR3 DNA reads as TGCGCCAGCATCGGGCAGGGGGAGACCCAGTACTTC.

This clonotype was detected many times. The genes are TRBV19 and TRBJ2-3; D gene unclear. Germline V CDR1 and CDR2: LNHDA, SQIVND (reference sequence). This CDR3 comprises 13 residues. V was trimmed by 9 bases and J by 2 bases, leaving 12 bases between them. CDR3 protein: CASGPLHTDTQYF. CDR3 DNA sequence: TGTGCCAGCGGCCCCCTCCACACAGATACGCAGTATTTT.

This clonotype has ten or more counts. The chain joins TRBV13 to TRBJ1-5, with 9 bases lining up with TRBD1. The length of the CDR3 is 15 residues. Germline CDR1 and CDR2: PRHDT and FYEKMQ (reference sequence). V dropped 0 bases and J dropped 10; count of bases not matched to a gene: 7. The CDR3, as DNA: TGTGCCAGCAGCTTAGGGGGACAGGGTGAGGCTCCCCAGCATTTT. Amino acid sequence: CASSLGGQGEAPQHF. Drawing the rest from reference TRBV13 and TRBJ1-5, the complete variable domain is AAGVIQSPRHLIKEKRETATLKCYPIPRHDTVYWYQQGPGQDPQFLISFYEKMQSDKGSIPDRFSAQQFSDYHSELNMSSLELGDSALYFCASSLGGQGEAPQHFGDGTRLSIL.

Only a few counts were recorded for this clonotype. This rearrangement joins TRBV28 to TRBJ2-7; D unclear. Germline CDR1 is MDHEN and CDR2 is SYDVKM. V dropped 6 bases and J dropped 3 bases, with 9 bases sitting between them. The CDR3 length is 12 residues. CDR3 amino acids: CASRGFGYEQYF. In DNA form, the CDR3 reads TGTGCCAGCAGGGGATTTGGCTACGAGCAGTACTTC.

As for this clonotype: A much larger clone sits a single nucleotide away, making a read error possible. The CDR3 does not end in the conserved phenylalanine or tryptophan, so this is likely a read error. The rearrangement links TRBV9 to TRBJ1-2; 7 bases match TRBD1. The CDR3 is 17 amino acids. The junction had 12 bases not matched to a gene; V was cut back by 3 bases and J by 1 base. From germline, CDR1 is SGDLS and CDR2 YYNGEE. The CDR3 DNA follows: TGTGCCAGCAGCGCGGATCCCACAGGGGTAAATAACTATGGCTACACCTCC. Amino acid sequence: CASSADPTGVNNYGYTS.

This clonotype was picked up many times. J is TRBJ2-3 and V is TRBV11-2, with 10 bases fitting TRBD2. The CDR3 contains 16 residues. CDR1 is SGHAT, CDR2 FQNNGV, per germline. J was trimmed by 3 bases and V by 4 bases; bases with no gene match: 7. CDR3 sequence reads: CASSSTTTSGTDTQYF. In nucleotides, the CDR3 is TGTGCCAGCAGCTCAACTACGACTAGCGGGACAGATACGCAGTATTTT.

This clonotype was seen repeatedly, ten times or more. The rearrangement joins TRBV19 to TRBJ2-2; D not resolved. Looked up from germline, CDR1 is LNHDA and CDR2 is SQIVND (reference sequence). The length of the CDR3 is 14 residues. Trimming removed 7 bases from V and 2 bases from J, with 11 bases in between. As DNA, the CDR3 is TGTGCCAGTACGCCGGATATAAACACCGGGGAGCTGTTTTTT. Translated, it gives CASTPDINTGELFF.

This clonotype occurred many times. This chain connects TRBV28 to TRBJ2-1; D gene unclear. Per the germline V gene, CDR1 is MDHEN and CDR2 is SYDVKM. The ends were cut back, 5 bases at V and 7 bases at J, with 15 bases in the middle. The CDR3 is 14 amino acids. The CDR3 sequence is CASSLRLTRNEQFF. CDR3 bases: TGTGCCAGCAGTCTCCGTCTCACGCGGAATGAGCAGTTCTTC.

This clonotype has a count of ten or more. The chain links TRBV3-1 to TRBJ2-7; TRBD2 aligns across 12 bases. Germline V lookup: CDR1 LGHDT, CDR2 YNNKEL (reference sequence). V shed 4 bases, J shed 7 bases, and the junction held 8 bases outside the gene matches. CDR3 size: 15 residues. The CDR3 DNA follows: TGTGCCAGCAGCCCTCGGACTAGCGGGGACTGGGAGCAGTACTTC. It encodes CASSPRTSGDWEQYF.

At least ten counts were recorded for this clonotype. The chain carries TRBV10-2 and TRBJ1-1, with D maybe TRBD1 (6 bases). Germline V lookup: CDR1 WSHSY, CDR2 SAAADI. The CDR3 totals 16 residues. The germline V and J ends were trimmed by 0 bases and 5 bases, with 16 bases remaining between them. CDR3 protein: CASSESWGQVRTEAFF. DNA for the CDR3: TGCGCCAGCAGTGAGTCGTGGGGGCAAGTTCGAACTGAAGCTTTCTTT.

Details on this clonotype: A much larger clone differs by one base, so this may be a read error. The chain uses TRBV29-1 and TRBJ1-2, with no clear D. V lost 4 bases and J 6 bases, leaving 18 bases between the germline ends. Germline lookup yields CDR1 SQVTM and CDR2 ANQGSEA. This CDR3 has 14 residues. As DNA, the CDR3 is TGCAGCGTTGGTAGGCACACAGAAGCCCATGGCTACACCTTC. Its translation: CSVGRHTEAHGYTF.

This clonotype was observed many times. The CDR3 region has the DNA TGTGCCAGCAGTTTTGACGGCTACTCCTACGAGCAGTACTTC. Its translation: CASSFDGYSYEQYF. The chain recombines TRBV27 with TRBJ2-7; D unresolved. CDR1 MNHEY and CDR2 SMNVEV come from the germline V gene (reference sequence). The CDR3 length is 14 residues. V was pared by 3 bases and J by 0 bases, with 9 bases between.

This clonotype was seen at least ten times. V usage is TRBV20-1 and J usage is TRBJ2-6; no definite D call. The CDR3 is made up of 15 amino acids. V lost 0 bases and J lost 0, with 6 bases in between. Germline CDR1 is DFQATT and CDR2 is SNEGSKA (reference sequence). The CDR3 coding sequence is TGCAGTGCTAGAGACCGGCACTCTGGGGCCAACGTCCTGACTTTC. The encoded protein is CSARDRHSGANVLTF.

J is TRBJ2-7 and V is TRBV7-9; a possible D gene is TRBD2 (5 bases). The CDR3 covers 12 residues. Germline loops: CDR1 SEHNR, CDR2 FQNEAQ (reference sequence). V was cut by 1 base and J by 6 bases, with 7 bases left in between. The CDR3 loop is CASSLDRGEQYF. The CDR3 nucleotides read TGTGCCAGCAGCTTAGACCGGGGCGAGCAGTACTTC.

This clonotype was observed at least ten times. This sequence joins TRBV29-1 and TRBJ1-4; 8 bases line up with TRBD1. Trimming at V came to 0 bases and at J to 0 bases, leaving 0 bases not matched to a gene. This CDR3 is 15 amino acids long. CDR1 is SQVTM, CDR2 ANQGSEA, per germline. The CDR3 loop is CSVEEQGATNEKLFF. CDR3 in DNA: TGCAGCGTTGAAGAACAGGGGGCAACTAATGAAAAACTGTTTTTT. The entire variable domain, with the rest obtained from reference TRBV29-1 and TRBJ1-4, is as follows: SAVISQKPSRDICQRGTSLTIQCQVDSQVTMMFWYRQQPGQSLTLIATANQGSEATYESGFVIDKFPISRPNLTFSTLTVSNMSPEDSSIYLCSVEEQGATNEKLFFGSGTQLSVL.

This clonotype was counted between two and nine times. The chain couples TRBV19 to TRBJ2-2, with D possibly being TRBD1 (5 bases). The length of the CDR3 is 13 residues. Germline V CDR1 and CDR2: LNHDA, SQIVND (reference sequence). V was shortened by 9 bases and J by 3 bases, with 11 bases between the two germline ends. CDR3 bases: TGTGCCAGCTTGCAGGGATACACCGGGGAGCTGTTTTTT. Protein sequence: CASLQGYTGELFF.

Ten or more counts support this clonotype. The CDR3 region is CASSTPAGITDTQYF. CDR3 DNA sequence: TGTGCCAGCTCCACCCCGGCGGGGATCACAGATACGCAGTATTTT. This chain links TRBV7-9 with TRBJ2-3; D is perhaps TRBD2 (6 bases). The V end lost 8 bases, the J end lost 2 bases, and 17 bases lay between the germline ends. The CDR3 has 15 amino acids. Germline values: CDR1 SEHNR, CDR2 FQNEAQ (reference sequence).